This is a list of T cell receptor beta chains from one sample in a study of T cell repertoires in cytomegalovirus infection. TCRdb passed the reads through MiXCR, listing each CDR3 protein once. Found here are roughly 720,000 distinct CDR3 sequences, 35% to 45% of them singletons; the top ten hold about 2.8%. The sequenced sample was PBMCs. The source of these receptors is a human donor in good health (CMV status not recorded). Some clones in this sample may be carry-over from other donors' samples. Each CDR3 is given with its conserved first and last residue. The D gene is left open where the match is weak. Only part of the rows carry a size: once, few, many, or a class if the clone is expanded.

TRBD2,TRBV20-1,once,TRBJ2-7,TGCAGTGCTAGACTCCACCTCTCTAGCGGGCTGTACTCCTACGAGCAGTACTTC,CSARLHLSSGLYSYEQYF
-,TRBV2,-,TRBJ1-6,TGTGCCAGCAGTGAGACCCCCCGTCTTAATTCACCCCTCCACTTT,CASSETPRLNSPLHF
-,TRBV19,-,TRBJ2-7,TGTGCCACCTCCCCCACGGGGAAACCCTACGAGCAGTACTTC,CATSPTGKPYEQYF
TRBD1,TRBV29-1,few,TRBJ1-1,TGCAGCGGGTCTGGACAGGGGAGCACTGAAGCTTTCTTT,CSGSGQGSTEAFF
-,TRBV11-2,-,TRBJ1-1,TGTGCCAGCAGCTTAGTGAGCCCCGGACAGATGCACACTGAAGCTTTCTTT,CASSLVSPGQMHTEAFF
TRBD1,TRBV19,-,TRBJ1-1,TGTGCCAGTAGCCCTTACAGGGGTACGAACACTGAAGCTTTCTTT,CASSPYRGTNTEAFF
-,TRBV20-1,-,TRBJ2-1,TGCAGTGCCGCGACCCCCGGACTCCCCGAGCAGTTCTTC,CSAATPGLPEQFF
TRBD1,TRBV28,-,TRBJ2-7,TGTGCCAGCAGTTTTGGAGTCTGGGACAGGGAGGGTTTGCCATCCTACGAGCAGTACTTC,CASSFGVWDREGLPSYEQYF
-,TRBV28,-,TRBJ2-7,TGTGCCAGCAGTTTACCGGGGTGGTACGAGCAGTACTTC,CASSLPGWYEQYF
-,TRBV25-1,many,TRBJ2-6,TGTGCCAGCAGTGACCCCTCTGGGGCCAACGTCCTGACTTTC,CASSDPSGANVLTF
-,TRBV15,few,TRBJ2-5,TGTGCCACCAGCAGAGGTGGGACCCCGGACCAGACCCAGTACTTC,CATSRGGTPDQTQYF
-,TRBV11-3,-,TRBJ1-2,TGTGCCAGCAGCTTGGGTGGAAAAGACTCTAACTATGGCTACACCTTC,CASSLGGKDSNYGYTF
TRBD1,TRBV2,-,TRBJ1-1,TGTGCCAGCAGGATCGGCCGGACAGGGGCTGGGACTGAAGCTTTCTTT,CASRIGRTGAGTEAFF
-,TRBV12-3/TRBV12-4,-,TRBJ1-2,TGTGCCAGCAGTTTAGTGGGGGGCGCGGTCGGTGGCTACACCTTC,CASSLVGGAVGGYTF
TRBD2,TRBV20-1,-,TRBJ2-5,TGCAGTGCTAGAGATCCAGGGCGGGGGGAGACCCAGTACTTC,CSARDPGRGETQYF
-,TRBV7-2,-,TRBJ2-2,TGTTCCAGCAGCCACGAAAGGAGCGGCGCGAACACCGGGGAGCTGTTTTTT,CSSSHERSGANTGELFF
-,TRBV29-1,-,TRBJ2-7,TGCAGCGCCATGGGGGACGGACTCTCCTACGAGCAGTACTTC,CSAMGDGLSYEQYF
-,TRBV28,-,TRBJ1-4,TGTGCCAGCAGTTTCTTAATTGGGTCGGAGATTCAGTCGGCAACTAATGAAAAACTGTTTTTT,CASSFLIGSEIQSATNEKLFF
-,TRBV28,-,TRBJ1-1,TGTGCCAGCAGGAAGATGCCCGGGAGGGGCAGCATGAACACTGAAGCTTTCTTT,CASRKMPGRGSMNTEAFF
-,TRBV20-1,-,TRBJ2-2,TGCAGTGCTTATACCGGGACTGCGAACACCGGGGAGCTGTTTTTT,CSAYTGTANTGELFF
-,TRBV28,few,TRBJ2-5,TGTGCCAGCAGTTTGGAACAGGGAGGATCGGGGAAAGAGACCCAGTACTTC,CASSLEQGGSGKETQYF
-,TRBV7-8,many,TRBJ1-2,TGTGCCAGCAGCTTAGCGCGGGGCAGAGCTAACTATGGCTACACCTTC,CASSLARGRANYGYTF
-,TRBV6-6,-,TRBJ1-5,TGTGCCAGCAGTTACTCGGCCACAGGGACGGGGAATCAGCCCCAGCATTTT,CASSYSATGTGNQPQHF
-,TRBV7-8,-,TRBJ2-7,TGTGCCAGCAGCCTTCCAATGGTTTCCTACGAGCAGTACTTC,CASSLPMVSYEQYF
TRBD1,TRBV27,few,TRBJ2-7,TGTGCCAGCAGTTCCAATCGGGACAGAAACTCCTACGAGCAGTACTTC,CASSSNRDRNSYEQYF
TRBD1,TRBV5-6,few,TRBJ1-1,TGTGCCAGCAGCTTCGGGGACAGGGGGCCCACTGAAGCTTTCTTT,CASSFGDRGPTEAFF
-,TRBV7-2,few,TRBJ2-5,TGTGCCAGCACCCTTAGCAGGGAGTATAGGACCCAGTACTTC,CASTLSREYRTQYF
-,TRBV6-1,few,TRBJ1-1,TGTGCCAGCAGTGAAGAGAAGGCTTTCTTT,CASSEEKAFF
-,TRBV7-9,-,TRBJ1-1,TGTGCCAGCAGCCCGTGGGGCAGTAGGGCCGAAGCTTTCTTT,CASSPWGSRAEAFF
-,TRBV12-3/TRBV12-4,-,TRBJ1-5,TGTGCCAGCAGCCCGAACACCGGAGGACAGCCCCAGCATTTT,CASSPNTGGQPQHF
-,TRBV20-1,-,TRBJ1-5,TGCAGTGCTGGGGGGGGGGGGGGAAATCAGCCCCAGCATTTT,CSAGGGGGNQPQHF
-,TRBV25-1,-,TRBJ2-7,TGTGCCAGCAGTGGCCTTACGCCCTACGAGCAGTACTTC,CASSGLTPYEQYF
TRBD1,TRBV5-1,-,TRBJ1-1,TGCGCCAGCAGCCTCGGAAGGACAGGGGGCATGCAGAGTTGGGACACTGAAGCTTTCTTT,CASSLGRTGGMQSWDTEAFF
TRBD2,TRBV12-3/TRBV12-4,few,TRBJ2-1,TGTGCCAGCAGGGGGCTAGCGGGAGACGGGGAGCAGTTCTTC,CASRGLAGDGEQFF
-,TRBV28,once,TRBJ1-2,TGTGCCAGCAGTTTGGCAGGGGACAACTATTGCTACACCTTC,CASSLAGDNYCYTF
-,TRBV6-1,-,TRBJ1-5,TGTGCCAGCAGTCCCGCGGGGGTTGGGGGTGGACAGCCCCAGCATTTT,CASSPAGVGGGQPQHF
-,TRBV11-2,-,TRBJ1-1,TGTGCCAGCAGCTCGAGCCAGGGCTGGACTGAAGCTTTCTTT,CASSSSQGWTEAFF
-,TRBV5-1,-,TRBJ2-6,TGCGCCAGCAGCTTGCAGGGGGGTTCTGGGGCCAACGTCCTGACTTTC,CASSLQGGSGANVLTF
TRBD1,TRBV28,many,TRBJ1-2,TGTGCCAGCAGCCAGACAGGGTCTAACTATGGCTACACCTTC,CASSQTGSNYGYTF
-,TRBV7-3,few,TRBJ2-2,TGTGCCAGCAGGGCTGATAACGCCGGGGAGCTGTTTTTT,CASRADNAGELFF
-,TRBV20-1,-,TRBJ1-5,TGCAGTGCAAGGGACCGGAGCCTCAATCAGCCCCAGCATTTT,CSARDRSLNQPQHF